In its sample, the clone carrying this T cell receptor beta chain was seen once. What it binds is not known. Germline V gives CDR1 SGHNT, CDR2 YYREEE (reference sequence). Unmatched junction bases numbered 13, after V lost 2 bases and J lost 3 bases. This CDR3 comprises 17 residues. TCRdb's table, derived via immunoSEQ multiplex PCR, lists solely in-frame clones and lacks some. The sample yields roughly 120,000 clones, around 84% seen once. These data are taken from a study of radiation and T cells in renal cell carcinoma. About the research overall: Nephrectomy followed 15 Gy stereotactic body radiation by 4 weeks. Overall study findings and caveats: In blood, top tumor clones expanded by 2 weeks, shrinking by 4. Without pretreatment biopsies, baseline tumor clonotype presence was undetermined.

As to time point: baseline pretreatment blood. Indicated treatment: 15 Gy SBRT to primary tumor, nephrectomy 4 weeks later. Clear cell pathology was present in this patient's renal cell carcinoma. The clonotype was recovered from a woman aged 60-75 years with renal cell carcinoma. This material consisted of blood, taken from a patient whose treatment included radiotherapy and nephrectomy. The gene calls are TRBV5-4 and TRBJ1-1; TRBD1 matches 7 bases. CDR3 loop: CASSLGGDRDRDTEAFF. CDR3 DNA sequence: TGTGCCAGCAGCTTAGGGGGGGATCGCGACAGGGACACTGAAGCTTTCTTT. The full variable domain, its missing parts supplied by reference TRBV5-4 and TRBJ1-1, is ETGVTQSPTHLIKTRGQQVTLRCSSQSGHNTVSWYQQALGQGPQFIFQYYREEENGRGNFPPRFSGLQFPNYSSELNVNALELDDSALYLCASSLGGDRDRDTEAFFGQGTRLTVV.